The rows below give T cell receptor beta chains drawn from one sample of a study of T cell responses to AZD1222 COVID-19 vaccine. Only in-frame clones appear in the TCRdb table, and some are missing; sequencing was by immunoSEQ multiplex PCR. Of 100,000 to 140,000 clones detected, 92% appear once; the ten largest clones hold over 7%. The sample consisted of peripheral blood, taken 28 days after the second AZD1222 dose. The receptors come from an adult who received the AZD1222 COVID-19 vaccine. CDR3s include the opening cysteine and the closing phenylalanine or tryptophan. The D gene is left open where the match is weak. Clone size is stated in some rows and not others, as once, few, many or a class when expanded.

17	TRBD1	TRBV18	NA	TRBJ1-6	CASSPGQLSSYNSPLHF	TGTGCCAGCTCACCGGGACAGTTGAGCTCCTATAATTCACCCCTCCACTTT
13	TRBD2	TRBV12-3/TRBV12-4	NA	TRBJ2-2	CASRGTRTGELFF	TGTGCCAGCAGGGGGACTAGAACCGGGGAGCTGTTTTTT
14	NA	TRBV16	NA	TRBJ1-2	CASSHRDNNYGYTF	TGTGCCAGCAGCCACCGGGATAATAACTATGGCTACACCTTC
12	NA	TRBV19	NA	TRBJ1-2	CASTQGHYGYTF	TGTGCCAGTACCCAGGGTCACTATGGCTACACCTTC
11	NA	TRBV19	once	TRBJ1-1	CASRKVAEAFF	TGTGCCAGCCGGAAGGTGGCAGAAGCTTTCTTT
15	NA	TRBV5-5	NA	TRBJ2-2	CASSFNAAFSGELFF	TGTGCCAGCAGCTTCAATGCGGCGTTTTCGGGGGAGCTGTTTTTT
14	NA	TRBV7-2	NA	TRBJ1-3	CASSSQGSFNTIYF	TGTGCCAGCAGCTCCCAGGGTTCTTTCAACACCATATATTTT
16	TRBD1	TRBV6-5	few	TRBJ1-6	CASSYSKTGGNSPLHF	TGTGCCAGCAGTTACTCGAAAACAGGGGGTAATTCACCCCTCCACTTT
16	NA	TRBV11-2	NA	TRBJ2-4	CASSLLGGQLGDIQYF	TGTGCCAGCAGCTTGTTGGGGGGACAGCTTGGGGACATTCAGTACTTC
13	NA	TRBV6-5	once	TRBJ1-1	CASIAVGATEAFF	TGTGCCAGCATAGCTGTAGGGGCCACTGAAGCTTTCTTT
17	TRBD2	TRBV9	NA	TRBJ2-3	CASSVGTSGGAEDTQYF	TGTGCCAGCAGCGTCGGGACTAGCGGGGGGGCAGAAGATACGCAGTATTTT
16	NA	TRBV30	NA	TRBJ2-5	CAWSPPWGEISETQYF	TGTGCCTGGAGCCCCCCCTGGGGCGAAATTTCGGAGACCCAGTACTTC
15	TRBD1	TRBV19	NA	TRBJ2-3	CATKSGQGAADTQYF	TGTGCCACGAAGTCCGGTCAGGGGGCAGCAGATACGCAGTATTTT
16	TRBD2	TRBV7-2	NA	TRBJ2-7	CASSYRGGRGTYEQYF	TGTGCCAGCAGTTACCGGGGAGGGAGGGGAACCTACGAGCAGTACTTC
15	NA	TRBV7-2	NA	TRBJ2-7	CASSPSGQGISEQYF	TGTGCCAGCAGCCCTAGCGGACAGGGTATCTCCGAGCAGTACTTC
17	TRBD1	TRBV4-1	NA	TRBJ2-7	CASSQGLPGTGSYEQYF	TGCGCCAGCAGCCAAGGTCTTCCCGGGACAGGGTCCTACGAGCAGTACTTC
11	NA	TRBV30	NA	TRBJ1-1	CATNRVAEAFF	TGTGCCACGAACAGGGTTGCTGAAGCTTTCTTT
14	TRBD1	TRBV4-1	once	TRBJ2-2	CASSRDSTTGELFF	TGCGCCAGTTCCCGGGACAGCACAACCGGGGAGCTGTTTTTT
16	NA	TRBV4-2	NA	TRBJ1-1	CASSQDRGQVNTEAFF	TGTGCCAGCAGCCAAGATCGAGGGCAGGTGAACACTGAAGCTTTCTTT
15	NA	TRBV7-8	NA	TRBJ1-2	CASSGGRGANYGYTF	TGTGCCAGCAGCGGAGGACGGGGGGCTAACTATGGCTACACCTTC
13	NA	TRBV30	NA	TRBJ1-1	CAVDLTVNTEAFF	TGTGCCGTCGACCTGACAGTCAACACTGAAGCTTTCTTT
15	NA	TRBV27	NA	TRBJ1-1	CASSPRTFTFREAFF	TGTGCCAGCAGTCCCCGGACATTTACCTTCCGTGAAGCTTTCTTT
16	TRBD1	TRBV4-2	NA	TRBJ2-1	CASSQDATGGYNEQFF	TGTGCCAGCAGCCAAGATGCTACAGGGGGCTACAATGAGCAGTTCTTC
15	TRBD1	TRBV19	NA	TRBJ2-7	CASSIGSTGGYEQYF	TGTGCCAGTAGTATAGGTTCAACAGGGGGCTACGAGCAGTACTTC
16	NA	TRBV15	NA	TRBJ1-2	CATSREIATGSPRYTF	TGTGCCACCAGCAGAGAAATCGCCACAGGGTCGCCTCGCTACACCTTC
11	NA	TRBV6-5	NA	TRBJ2-2	CASRPTGELFF	TGTGCCAGCAGACCCACCGGGGAGCTGTTTTTT
14	TRBD1	TRBV30	NA	TRBJ2-7	CAWSIETGGYEQYF	TGTGCCTGGAGTATCGAGACAGGGGGCTACGAGCAGTACTTC
18	NA	TRBV7-5	NA	TRBJ2-1	CARSLGVLWTSGRNEQFF	TGTGCCAGAAGCTTGGGAGTGCTTTGGACTAGCGGGAGGAATGAGCAGTTCTTC
14	NA	TRBV12-5	NA	TRBJ2-2	CAGGVGGSTGELFF	TGTGCTGGTGGTGTGGGGGGAAGTACCGGGGAGCTGTTTTTT
13	NA	TRBV24-1	NA	TRBJ1-5	CATSRISNQPQHF	TGTGCCACCAGTCGCATCAGCAATCAGCCCCAGCATTTT
15	NA	TRBV6-5	NA	TRBJ1-1	CASSYQGPLSPEAFF	TGTGCCAGCAGTTACCAAGGCCCCCTAAGCCCTGAAGCTTTCTTT
15	NA	TRBV7-2	NA	TRBJ2-3	CASSGTGGPLDTQYF	TGTGCCAGCAGCGGGACTGGAGGACCTCTCGATACGCAGTATTTT
19	TRBD2	TRBV14	NA	TRBJ2-6	CASSQGPGLAILGANVLTF	TGTGCCAGCAGCCAAGGTCCGGGACTAGCAATCCTCGGGGCCAACGTCCTGACTTTC
15	TRBD1	TRBV18	NA	TRBJ1-3	CASSPGQGAGNTIYF	TGTGCCAGCTCCCCCGGACAGGGGGCTGGAAACACCATATATTTT
14	TRBD1	TRBV3-1/TRBV3-2	NA	TRBJ1-2	CASSQKDRDYGYTF	TGTGCCAGCAGCCAAAAGGACAGGGACTATGGCTACACCTTC
12	NA	TRBV14	once	TRBJ2-7	CASSRTFYEQYF	TGTGCCAGCAGTCGGACATTCTACGAGCAGTACTTC
17	TRBD1	TRBV7-9	NA	TRBJ1-2	CASSLVAGTGHNYGYTF	TGTGCCAGCAGCTTGGTGGCGGGGACAGGTCATAACTATGGCTACACCTTC
16	NA	TRBV20-1	NA	TRBJ2-1	CSASVHKGGVDNEQFF	TGCAGTGCTAGTGTCCATAAGGGGGGCGTTGACAATGAGCAGTTCTTC
15	NA	TRBV28	once	TRBJ1-6	CASSSGTTGNSPLHF	TGTGCCAGCAGTTCTGGTACAACGGGTAATTCACCCCTCCACTTT
14	NA	TRBV2	NA	TRBJ1-3	CASSRLISGNTIYF	TGTGCCAGCAGCCGACTGATCTCTGGAAACACCATATATTTT
15	NA	TRBV2	NA	TRBJ2-7	CASSERGAIPYEQYF	TGTGCCAGCAGTGAAAGGGGGGCGATCCCCTACGAGCAGTACTTC
16	TRBD1	TRBV5-1	NA	TRBJ2-3	CASSLETGGFADTQYF	TGCGCCAGCAGTCTCGAGACAGGGGGCTTTGCAGATACGCAGTATTTT
15	NA	TRBV15	NA	TRBJ2-5	CATSRDPRGQETQYF	TGTGCCACCAGCAGAGATCCCCGGGGACAAGAGACCCAGTACTTC
16	TRBD1	TRBV7-8	NA	TRBJ2-5	CASSRTGGSVQETQYF	TGTGCCAGCAGCCGTACAGGGGGCTCTGTCCAAGAGACCCAGTACTTC
12	NA	TRBV24-1	once	TRBJ2-5	CATSDFTETQYF	TGTGCCACCAGTGATTTTACGGAGACCCAGTACTTC
15	NA	TRBV15	NA	TRBJ2-7	CATRPSGTPDYEQYF	TGTGCCACCAGACCGTCCGGGACACCCGACTACGAGCAGTACTTC
11	NA	TRBV28	few	TRBJ2-3	CASSQTGTQYF	TGTGCCAGCAGCCAGACTGGTACGCAGTATTTT
16	TRBD1	TRBV4-1	NA	TRBJ1-5	CASSQAWDRGGQPQHF	TGCGCCAGCAGCCAAGCGTGGGACAGGGGCGGACAGCCCCAGCATTTT
12	NA	TRBV30	NA	TRBJ2-1	CAWTLGNNEQFF	TGTGCCTGGACCCTGGGAAACAATGAGCAGTTCTTC
13	TRBD1	TRBV5-5	NA	TRBJ1-5	CASSRQGGQPQHF	TGTGCCAGCAGTCGACAGGGAGGCCAGCCCCAGCATTTT
15	NA	TRBV7-2	NA	TRBJ2-7	CASSLDSTTLYEQYF	TGTGCCAGCAGCTTAGATAGCACGACCCTCTACGAGCAGTACTTC
15	TRBD1	TRBV3-1/TRBV3-2	NA	TRBJ2-7	CASSPQGGQGYEQYF	TGTGCCAGCAGCCCCCAAGGGGGACAGGGCTACGAGCAGTACTTC